The 3 T cell receptor beta chains below come from one sample, sequenced in a study of cytomegalovirus exposure and HLA in healthy donors. The PCR had 60 Vbeta and 13 Jbeta primers. Sequenced by immunoSEQ multiplex PCR; TCRdb stores in-frame clones only, minus some. The sample consists of roughly 120,000 clones, roughly two thirds of them appearing once. The sequencing sample was made of PBMCs. These receptors were collected from a man aged 25 to 40 in good health and CMV-seropositive.

The chain is built from TRBV10-1 and TRBJ2-7; perhaps TRBD2 as D (5 bases). This CDR3 is 14 amino acids long. The germline V and J ends were trimmed by 6 bases and 5 bases, with 17 bases remaining between them. The germline V gene encodes CDR1 WNHNN and CDR2 SYGVQD (reference sequence). CDR3 protein: CASSQWPTGDEQYF. In DNA form, the CDR3 reads TGCGCCAGCAGCCAATGGCCTACCGGGGACGAGCAGTACTTC.

The genes are TRBV7-6 and TRBJ2-1; 10 bases agree with TRBD2. Per the germline V gene, CDR1 is SGHVS and CDR2 is FNYEAQ. The CDR3 sequence is 16 residues long. J was trimmed by 7 bases and V by 1 base; bases with no gene match: 7. CDR3 in DNA: TGTGCCAGCAGCTTAGACAGCGGGAGGGCCGGAAATGAGCAGTTCTTC. This translates into CASSLDSGRAGNEQFF.

The rearrangement links TRBV7-8 to TRBJ1-3; 7 bases are shared with TRBD1. Germline V gene sequence: CDR1 SGHVS, CDR2 FQNEAQ. Trimming took 0 bases from V and 4 from J; bases not matched to a gene: 6. The CDR3 runs to 16 residues. The CDR3 region has the DNA TGTGCCAGCAGCTTAGCGGGACAGCGGCACGGAAACACCATATATTTT. This gives the protein CASSLAGQRHGNTIYF.